One and the same sample provided the 19 T cell receptor beta chains below, sequenced in a study of glioma-infiltrating T cells. TCR alpha and beta CDR3 regions were amplified from RNA using iRepertoire nested multiplex PCR. TCRdb recomputed calls from the multiplex PCR reads with MiXCR, one row per CDR3 protein. The sample lists over 100,000 distinct CDR3 sequences; 25% were seen once. The sequenced sample consisted of glioma tissue, nonneoplastic brain tissue, or PBMCs (not recorded which). Receptors were obtained from a human donor with low-grade glioma or glioblastoma, undergoing nonglioma brain surgery, or in good health (not recorded which).

This clonotype has a count of ten or more. The V call is TRBV2, the J call TRBJ1-2; D unresolved. CDR3 length: 15 amino acids. Trimming cost V 7 bases and J 3 bases, with 18 bases left between them. Germline V gene data show CDR1 as SNHLY and CDR2 as FYNNEI. CDR3 coding DNA: TGTGCCAGCACCTTAATGGGCCTTGCAGACTATGGCTACACCTTC. Translating gives CASTLMGLADYGYTF.

This clonotype came up many times. This chain connects TRBV7-3 to TRBJ1-1; the D gene is possibly TRBD1 (6 bases). Germline V CDR1 and CDR2: SGHTA, FQGTGA. The CDR3 is 14 amino acids. Trimming left V 5 bases short and J 4 bases short, with 14 bases between. CDR3 nucleotides: TGTGCCAGCAGCCCGAGGGGGGGGACCACTGAAGCTTTCTTT. As protein: CASSPRGGTTEAFF. Looking up the rest from reference TRBV7-3 and TRBJ1-1 gives the full variable domain: GAGVSQTPSNKVTEKGKYVELRCDPISGHTALYWYRQSLGQGPEFLIYFQGTGAADDSGLPNDRFFAVRPEGSVSTLKIQRTERGDSAVYLCASSPRGGTTEAFFGQGTRLTVV.

At least ten counts were recorded for this clonotype. The genes are TRBV12-3 or TRBV12-4 and TRBJ1-2; D is possibly TRBD1 (5 bases). This CDR3 region has 15 residues. V was shortened by 3 bases and J by 6 bases, with 17 bases between the two germline ends. As DNA, the CDR3 is TGTGCCAGCAGTTTCCCGACGCAGGGTGACAATGGCTACACCTTC. Translated: CASSFPTQGDNGYTF.

This clonotype was counted at least ten times. This sequence joins TRBV20-1 and TRBJ2-5; no firm D call. CDR1 is DFQATT and CDR2 is SNEGSKA in the germline V gene (reference sequence). Trimming removed 4 bases at V and 1 base at J, with 10 bases between. The CDR3 extends over 13 amino acids. Here the CDR3 reads CSAKLGLQETQYF. The CDR3, as DNA: TGCAGTGCTAAGCTAGGGCTCCAAGAGACCCAGTACTTC.

In this sample, this clonotype turned up many times. The chain is built from TRBV4-1 and TRBJ2-7; 8 positions match TRBD2. The CDR3 length is 16 residues. V was clipped by 4 bases and J by 0 bases; unmatched bases: 8. The germline gives CDR1 MGHRA, CDR2 YSYEKL. This CDR3 is CASSPVFAGGSYEQYF. The CDR3 DNA is TGCGCCAGCAGCCCCGTATTTGCGGGAGGCTCCTACGAGCAGTACTTC.

In regard to this clonotype: A much larger clone is a single base away; this may be a read error. This rearrangement joins TRBV5-1 to TRBJ2-5, with TRBD1 as a possible D gene (6 bases). The CDR3 is 17 residues long. The germline V gene has CDR1 SGHRS and CDR2 YFSETQ. The V end lost 0 bases, the J end lost 2 bases, and 17 bases lay between the germline ends. CDR3 residues: CASSLALEGDLQETQYF. The CDR3 coding sequence is TGCGCCAGCAGCTTGGCACTAGAGGGGGACCTTCAAGAGACCCAGTACTTC.

This clonotype was seen only a few times. At one end the junction does not follow the germline gene, possibly because of a read error. The chain recombines TRBV7-3 with TRBJ2-2; D might be TRBD1 or TRBD2, each matching 5 bases. The CDR3 is 15 residues long. Germline V gene data show CDR1 as SGHTA and CDR2 as FQGTGA. The CDR3 reads CASSPNDRNTGVLFF. The CDR3, as DNA: TGTGCCAGCAGCCCTAACGACAGAAACACCGGGGTGCTGTTTTTT.

For this clonotype: The CDR3 does not end in the conserved phenylalanine or tryptophan, so this is likely a read error. J is TRBJ2-7 and V is TRBV27; D gene ambiguous. Germline loops: CDR1 MNHEY, CDR2 SMNVEV (reference sequence). The CDR3 is 12 amino acids. CDR3 sequence reads: CACSLLGYEQYL. The CDR3 DNA is TGTGCCTGCAGTTTACTGGGGTACGAGCAGTACCTC.

The sample holds many counts of this clonotype. V gene TRBV29-1 combines with J gene TRBJ2-7; TRBD2 agrees at 8 bases. The ends lost 7 bases at V and 3 bases at J; junction bases unmatched: 11. Germline lookup yields CDR1 SQVTM and CDR2 ANQGSEA. CDR3 length: 14 amino acids. CDR3 sequence reads: CSALLAVDVYEQYF. For the CDR3, the DNA is TGCAGCGCCTTACTAGCGGTAGACGTCTACGAGCAGTACTTC.

This clonotype was recorded at least ten times. J is TRBJ2-1 and V is TRBV6-1; 8 bases fit TRBD2. Per germline, CDR1 MNHNS and CDR2 SASEGT. Trimming removed 7 bases from V and 9 bases from J; junction bases left unmatched: 14. The CDR3 contains 15 residues. CDR3 loop: CASTPGSGGNGEQFF. CDR3 DNA sequence: TGTGCCAGCACCCCGGGGAGCGGGGGCAACGGTGAGCAGTTCTTC.

This clonotype was seen repeatedly, ten times or more. V usage is TRBV7-9 and J usage is TRBJ2-4; possibly TRBD1 for D (6 bases). Germline V gene sequence: CDR1 SEHNR, CDR2 FQNEAQ (reference sequence). This CDR3 is built from 16 residues. With 0 bases removed from V and 1 base from J, the gap between germline ends came to 10 bases. Here the CDR3 DNA reads TGTGCCAGCAGCTTAGCCGCAGACAGGGCCAAAAACATTCAGTACTTC. Its translation is CASSLAADRAKNIQYF.

This clonotype came up many times. The V gene is TRBV19, the J gene TRBJ1-5; 7 bases are shared with TRBD1. Trimming took 8 bases from V and 5 from J; bases not matched to a gene: 15. Per the germline V gene, CDR1 is LNHDA and CDR2 is SQIVND (reference sequence). This CDR3 contains 16 residues. The CDR3 nucleotides are TGTGCCAGTGCATTCTCCGGGACAGTTTATCATCAGCCCCAGCATTTT. Residues: CASAFSGTVYHQPQHF.

This clonotype has ten or more counts. The V call is TRBV6-1, the J call TRBJ2-7, with D possibly matching TRBD1 (6 bases). Between the trimmed V and J ends, which lost 5 bases and 3 bases, there was a span of 17 bases. Germline V gives CDR1 MNHNS, CDR2 SASEGT. The CDR3 has 15 amino acids. CDR3 bases: TGTGCCAGCAGTCAACAGGGTAATATGTTCTACGAGCAGTACTTC. Translation gives CASSQQGNMFYEQYF.

Remarks on this clonotype: This may arise from a read error, as a much more abundant clone is one base away. V is TRBV29-1 and J is TRBJ2-2; possibly TRBD2 for D (6 bases). CDR1 and CDR2 (germline): SQVTM, ANQGSEA. This CDR3 spans 15 amino acids. CDR3 sequence: CSVSVWGAHTGGLFF. The DNA of the CDR3 is TGCAGCGTCAGCGTGTGGGGCGCGCACACCGGGGGGCTGTTTTTT.

This clonotype was observed many times. The J gene is TRBJ2-5, the V gene TRBV7-2; D might be TRBD2 (6 bases). The V end lost 2 bases, the J end lost 0 bases, and 13 bases lay between the germline ends. Germline V gene sequence: CDR1 SGHTA, CDR2 FQGNSA. This CDR3 spans 16 amino acids. CDR3 region: CASSLSGLPYQETQYF. CDR3 nucleotide sequence: TGTGCCAGCAGCTTATCGGGACTCCCTTACCAAGAGACCCAGTACTTC.

This clonotype has ten or more counts. The rearrangement uses TRBV5-1 and TRBJ1-2, with TRBD1 as a possible D gene (6 bases). There are 17 residues in the CDR3. V lost 2 bases and J 3 bases, leaving 20 bases between the germline ends. Germline CDR1 and CDR2: SGHRS and YFSETQ. The DNA of the CDR3 is TGCGCCAGCAGCTTCTTGTTCCGGGACACGTCTGACTATGGCTACACCTTC. It translates to CASSFLFRDTSDYGYTF. The full variable domain, its missing parts supplied by reference TRBV5-1 and TRBJ1-2, is KAGVTQTPRYLIKTRGQQVTLSCSPISGHRSVSWYQQTPGQGLQFLFEYFSETQRNKGNFPGRFSGRQFSNSRSEMNVSTLELGDSALYLCASSFLFRDTSDYGYTFGSGTRLTVV.

This clonotype was found many times. This chain connects TRBV4-3 to TRBJ2-1; D remains ambiguous. The V gene's germline CDR1 is LGHNA and CDR2 YSLEER. The CDR3 covers 17 residues. Trimming took 0 bases from V and 0 from J, leaving 12 bases between them. The CDR3 sequence is CASSQDPAWSSYNEQFF. In DNA, the CDR3 is TGCGCCAGCAGCCAAGATCCGGCGTGGAGCTCCTACAATGAGCAGTTCTTC.

A note on this clonotype: It may be a read error: a sequence one base away is much more abundant. V is TRBV7-9 and J is TRBJ1-3; D not certain. CDR1 and CDR2 (germline): SEHNR, FQNEAQ (reference sequence). There are 16 residues in the CDR3. CDR3 amino acids: CAGSLEVPNSGNTIYF. CDR3 coding DNA: TGTGCCGGCAGCTTAGAGGTCCCAAACTCTGGAAACACCATATATTTT. The entire variable domain, with the rest obtained from reference TRBV7-9 and TRBJ1-3, is as follows: DTGVSQNPRHKITKRGQNVTFRCDPISEHNRLYWYRQTLGQGPEFLTYFQNEAQLEKSRLLSDRFSAERPKGSFSTLEIQRTEQGDSAMYLCAGSLEVPNSGNTIYFGEGSWLTVV.

Details on this clonotype: This may be a read error, as it is one base from a much larger clone. This rearrangement joins TRBV4-1 to TRBJ1-1; D remains unclear. Germline V gene lookup returns CDR1 MGHRA and CDR2 YSYEKL. The CDR3 is 13 residues long. V was trimmed by 7 bases and J by 8 bases, leaving 17 bases between them. The CDR3 region has the DNA TGCGCCAGCATCCAGAGAGCGGGTCCCGAAGCTTTCTTT. As protein: CASIQRAGPEAFF.